One sample yielded the 26 T cell receptor beta chains listed below, sequenced in a study of blood T cell repertoires in COVID-19. Profiled with immunoSEQ multiplex PCR; TCRdb holds only in-frame clones, not every one. The sample lists 250,000 or so clones, approximately 88% seen once, with just under 0.8% in the top ten. Sample: peripheral blood. These receptors came from a woman aged 25 to 39 with acute or convalescent COVID-19.

V and J are TRBV11-2 and TRBJ2-5; 9 nucleotides align to TRBD1. The germline gives CDR1 SGHAT, CDR2 FQNNGV. This CDR3 is 13 amino acids long. The J segment lost 5 bases and the V segment lost 4 bases, leaving 2 bases of the junction unmatched. The CDR3 here is CASSSQGAETQYF. As DNA, the CDR3 is TGTGCCAGCAGCTCACAGGGGGCTGAGACCCAGTACTTC.

The table lists this clone with a few counts. This chain connects TRBV19 to TRBJ2-7, with TRBD1 identical over 7 bases. The CDR3 has 13 amino acids. CDR1 and CDR2 (germline): LNHDA, SQIVND (reference sequence). Trimming took 6 bases from V and 5 from J; bases not matched to a gene: 7. The CDR3 sequence: CASRTSQGNEQYF. The CDR3 region has the DNA TGTGCCAGTAGGACTTCACAGGGGAACGAGCAGTACTTC.

V and J are TRBV6-6 and TRBJ2-3; D unresolved. The CDR3 totals 16 residues. Trimming removed 4 bases from V and 1 base from J, with 15 bases in between. Germline CDR1 and CDR2: MNHNY and SVGAGI (reference sequence). CDR3 amino acids: CASSLDVSTGTDTQYF. DNA for the CDR3: TGTGCCAGCAGTTTAGATGTATCTACGGGCACAGATACGCAGTATTTT.

The chain recombines TRBV5-1 with TRBJ1-1; 8 bases line up with TRBD1. CDR1 SGHRS and CDR2 YFSETQ come from the germline V gene. The ends lost 0 bases at V and 2 bases at J; junction bases unmatched: 6. The CDR3 has 16 residues. The CDR3 spells CASSLAGTGINTEAFF. CDR3 DNA sequence: TGCGCCAGCAGCTTGGCCGGGACAGGTATAAACACTGAAGCTTTCTTT.

CDR3 loop: CASSHRGSTEAFF. For the CDR3, the DNA is TGTGCCAGCAGCCACAGGGGGTCCACTGAAGCTTTCTTT. This rearrangement joins TRBV3-1 (or the pseudogene TRBV3-2) to TRBJ1-1; 7 bases are shared with TRBD1. From germline, CDR1 is LGHDT and CDR2 YNNKEL (reference sequence). CDR3 length: 13 amino acids. J was trimmed by 4 bases and V by 3 bases; bases with no gene match: 2.

The rearrangement uses TRBV30 and TRBJ1-4; no definite D call. V was trimmed by 4 bases and J by 0 bases, leaving 24 bases between them. The V gene's germline CDR1 is GTSNPN and CDR2 SVGIG (reference sequence). The CDR3 is 19 amino acids. CDR3 DNA sequence: TGTGCCTGGACCCCACCCCCGATCGACGGGAGCGCAACTAATGAAAAACTGTTTTTT. Protein sequence: CAWTPPPIDGSATNEKLFF.

V usage is TRBV13 and J usage is TRBJ2-3; possible D gene TRBD2, 6 bases. The CDR3 consists of 15 residues. The germline CDR1 and CDR2 sequences are PRHDT and FYEKMQ (reference sequence). Trimming cost V 6 bases and J 3 bases, with 16 bases left between them. CDR3 sequence reads: CASRDGRVRTDTQYF. The CDR3 DNA reads as TGTGCCAGCAGGGACGGGAGAGTAAGGACAGATACGCAGTATTTT.

V and J are TRBV19 and TRBJ2-5; tentative D call: TRBD2 (5 bases). The V end was cut by 1 base, the J end by 1 base, with 10 bases between. CDR1 LNHDA and CDR2 SQIVND come from the germline V gene (reference sequence). The CDR3 consists of 15 residues. The CDR3 DNA sequence: TGTGCCAGTAGTATAGGAGGGCTGCGCCAAGAGACCCAGTACTTC. Translated, it gives CASSIGGLRQETQYF.

The V call is TRBV6-1, the J call TRBJ2-7; D not certain. The V and J ends lost 1 base and 4 bases respectively, with 8 bases between them. Germline assignment: CDR1 MNHNS and CDR2 SASEGT. The CDR3 length is 13 residues. The CDR3 coding sequence is TGTGCCAGCAGTGAAGGACAAAGGTACGAGCAGTACTTC. It translates to CASSEGQRYEQYF.

The chain combines TRBV5-1 with TRBJ1-3; D perhaps matches TRBD1 (6 bases). The V end lost 4 bases, the J end lost 2 bases, and 10 bases lay between the germline ends. This CDR3 spans 14 amino acids. The germline gives CDR1 SGHRS, CDR2 YFSETQ. In DNA form, the CDR3 reads TGCGCCAGCAGCGAGACAGGCGCTGGAAACACCATATATTTT. It is translated as CASSETGAGNTIYF.

The chain employs TRBV10-3 and TRBJ2-3; unclear D gene. CDR3 size: 16 residues. V lost 7 bases and J 2 bases, leaving 19 bases between the germline ends. The germline gives CDR1 ENHRY, CDR2 SYGVKD. CDR3 sequence reads: CAIKPSSVGPTDTQYF. CDR3 DNA: TGTGCCATCAAACCCTCCAGCGTAGGTCCCACAGATACGCAGTATTTT.

This chain links TRBV9 with TRBJ2-1; D uncertain. Trimming cost V 4 bases and J 8 bases, with 16 bases left between them. Germline CDR1 and CDR2: SGDLS and YYNGEE. The CDR3 is 14 amino acids. The CDR3 bases are TGTGCCAGCAGCCAAAGCCTTCAAGTCTATGAGCAGTTCTTC. Protein: CASSQSLQVYEQFF.

J is TRBJ1-1 and V is TRBV6-2 or TRBV6-3; D possibly corresponds to TRBD1 (6 bases). The germline CDR1 and CDR2 sequences are MNHEY and SVGEGT. V was shortened by 6 bases and J by 1 base, with 15 bases between the two germline ends. CDR3 length equals 15 residues. In nucleotides, the CDR3 is TGTGCCAGCAGCTCCCCCGGGACACCGAACACTGAAGCTTTCTTT. Amino acids: CASSSPGTPNTEAFF.

This clone was seen a single time. The rearrangement joins TRBV29-1 to TRBJ2-1, with 9 bases that match TRBD1. Trimming took 7 bases from V and 4 from J; bases not matched to a gene: 14. The CDR3 sequence is 16 residues long. Germline CDR1 SQVTM, CDR2 ANQGSEA. In DNA, the CDR3 is TGCAGCGCCGAGGGGGTGGGACAGGGATTTTACAATGAGCAGTTCTTC. Translation gives CSAEGVGQGFYNEQFF.

The chain joins TRBV20-1 to TRBJ2-7, with 9 bases fitting TRBD2. Germline V gives CDR1 DFQATT, CDR2 SNEGSKA (reference sequence). V trimming: 3 bases; J trimming: 3 bases; junction bases outside the gene matches: 6. The CDR3 is made up of 14 amino acids. CDR3 nucleotides: TGCAGTGCTAGTGGTCTAGCGGGACGCTACGAGCAGTACTTC. It is translated as CSASGLAGRYEQYF.

To note about this clone: The same CDR3 can be traced to other DNA sequences in this sample. This chain links TRBV20-1 with TRBJ2-7, with a possible D match to TRBD2 (5 bases). The CDR3 consists of 11 residues. Per the germline V gene, CDR1 is DFQATT and CDR2 is SNEGSKA (reference sequence). Trimming removed 3 bases at V and 2 bases at J, with 5 bases between. The CDR3 coding sequence is TGCAGTGCTAGCGGGACCTACGAGCAGTACTTC. This translates into CSASGTYEQYF.

The V gene is TRBV25-1, the J gene TRBJ1-4; no firm D call. Germline values: CDR1 MGHDK, CDR2 SYGVNS. Deletions cut 5 bases from V and 3 bases from J, with 13 bases between. CDR3 length: 15 amino acids. The CDR3 coding sequence is TGTGCCAGCAGTCACAGAGGGCGGTCTAATGAAAAACTGTTTTTT. Translating gives CASSHRGRSNEKLFF.

This chain joins TRBV7-2 and TRBJ1-1, with D unresolved. V was pared by 5 bases and J by 1 base, with 5 bases between. Per germline, CDR1 SGHTA and CDR2 FQGNSA. The CDR3 runs 12 residues. This chain's CDR3 is CASSIWNTEAFF. The CDR3 DNA follows: TGTGCCAGCAGCATCTGGAACACTGAAGCTTTCTTT.

The chain joins TRBV6-4 to TRBJ1-2; the D gene is possibly TRBD1 (6 bases). The CDR3 sequence is 13 residues long. CDR1 is MRHNA, CDR2 SNTAGT, per germline. V was cut by 7 bases and J by 4 bases, with 13 bases left in between. The CDR3 DNA follows: TGTGCCAGCATGATCTACAGGGTCTATGGCTACACCTTC. This gives the protein CASMIYRVYGYTF.

The chain links TRBV6-5 to TRBJ2-7, with TRBD2 matching over 12 bases. Germline V gene data show CDR1 as MNHEY and CDR2 as SVGAGI. Germline trimming cut 6 bases from V and 6 bases from J; bases unmatched to any gene: 6. The CDR3 runs to 14 residues. The CDR3 DNA reads TGTGCCAGCAGGCCTAGCGGGAGGGCCGGCGAGCAGTACTTC. This encodes CASRPSGRAGEQYF.

A few counts support this clone. V usage is TRBV13 and J usage is TRBJ2-3; TRBD2 matches 12 bases. CDR3 length equals 18 residues. The junction had 10 bases not matched to a gene; V was cut back by 1 base and J by 5 bases. Germline V gives CDR1 PRHDT, CDR2 FYEKMQ (reference sequence). CDR3 in amino acids: CASSLEPPTSGSVDTQYF. Here the CDR3 DNA reads TGTGCCAGCAGCTTAGAACCCCCGACTAGCGGGAGTGTAGATACGCAGTATTTT.

The chain links TRBV19 to TRBJ1-3; 7 nucleotides agree with TRBD1. This CDR3 region has 16 residues. With 5 bases clipped from V and 0 bases from J, the junction kept 7 bases outside the gene matches. Germline V gene sequence: CDR1 LNHDA, CDR2 SQIVND (reference sequence). CDR3 region: CASSPHRGFSGNTIYF. The CDR3 region has the DNA TGTGCCAGTAGTCCCCACAGGGGTTTCTCTGGAAACACCATATATTTT. Filled out from reference TRBV19 and TRBJ1-3, the complete variable domain reads DGGITQSPKYLFRKEGQNVTLSCEQNLNHDAMYWYRQDPGQGLRLIYYSQIVNDFQKGDIAEGYSVSREKKESFPLTVTSAQKNPTAFYLCASSPHRGFSGNTIYFGEGSWLTVV.

CDR3 sequence: CASSPRTDRGGTEAFF. CDR3 nucleotides: TGTGCCAGCTCACCGCGCACGGACAGGGGGGGGACTGAAGCTTTCTTT. This sequence joins TRBV18 and TRBJ1-1, with 10 bases identical to TRBD1. The CDR3 runs to 16 residues. V lost 3 bases and J lost 5; bases outside the gene matches: 9. The germline V gene has CDR1 KGHSH and CDR2 LQKENI.

V and J are TRBV11-2 and TRBJ2-5; possible D gene TRBD1, 5 bases. The V and J ends lost 0 bases and 5 bases respectively, with 16 bases between them. The germline V gene encodes CDR1 SGHAT and CDR2 FQNNGV. CDR3 size: 16 residues. The CDR3 is CASSLDRPRAGETQYF. CDR3 DNA: TGTGCCAGCAGCTTAGATCGGCCCAGGGCAGGGGAGACCCAGTACTTC.

This chain connects TRBV9 to TRBJ2-7; a weak D match, TRBD1 (6 bases). V was clipped by 0 bases and J by 2 bases, with 12 bases between them. The CDR3 runs to 15 residues. CDR1 and CDR2 from the germline V gene are SGDLS and YYNGEE. CDR3 region: CASSVGGGATYEQYF. The CDR3 coding sequence is TGTGCCAGCAGCGTAGGAGGGGGTGCGACCTACGAGCAGTACTTC.

The chain couples TRBV10-3 to TRBJ1-1; 7 bases agree with TRBD1. CDR1 is ENHRY, CDR2 SYGVKD, per germline. The CDR3 is made up of 16 amino acids. V trimming: 6 bases; J trimming: 0 bases; junction bases outside the gene matches: 10. The CDR3 nucleotides are TGTGCCATCAGGACAGGGATCGAGAGGGTGAACACTGAAGCTTTCTTT. This codes for CAIRTGIERVNTEAFF.